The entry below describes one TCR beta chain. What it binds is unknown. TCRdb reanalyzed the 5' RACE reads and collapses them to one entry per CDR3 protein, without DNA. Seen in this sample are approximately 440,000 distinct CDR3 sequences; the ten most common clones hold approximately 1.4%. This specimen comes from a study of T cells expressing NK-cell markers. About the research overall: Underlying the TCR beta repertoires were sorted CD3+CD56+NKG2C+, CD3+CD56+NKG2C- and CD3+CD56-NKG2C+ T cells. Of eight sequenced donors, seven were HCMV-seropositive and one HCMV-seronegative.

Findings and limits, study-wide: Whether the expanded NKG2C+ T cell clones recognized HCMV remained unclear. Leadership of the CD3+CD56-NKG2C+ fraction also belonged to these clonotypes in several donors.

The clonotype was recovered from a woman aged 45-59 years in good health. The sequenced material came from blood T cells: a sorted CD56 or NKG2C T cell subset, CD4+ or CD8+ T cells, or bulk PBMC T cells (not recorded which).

The CDR3 region is CASSQGFGPSAMETQYF. The chain employs TRBV4-1 and TRBJ2-5; there is no DNA to check the TCRdb D call of TRBD2. Germline CDR1 and CDR2: MGHRA and YSYEKL. The CDR3 loop spans 17 amino acids.